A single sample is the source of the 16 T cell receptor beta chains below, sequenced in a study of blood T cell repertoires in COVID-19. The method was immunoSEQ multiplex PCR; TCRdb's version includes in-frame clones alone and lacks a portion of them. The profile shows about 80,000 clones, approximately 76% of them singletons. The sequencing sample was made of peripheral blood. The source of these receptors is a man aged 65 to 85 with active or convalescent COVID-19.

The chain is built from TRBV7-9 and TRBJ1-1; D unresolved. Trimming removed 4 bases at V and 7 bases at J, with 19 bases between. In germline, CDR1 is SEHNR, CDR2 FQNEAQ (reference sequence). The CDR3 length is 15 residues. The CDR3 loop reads CASSSGASGSVEAFF. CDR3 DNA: TGTGCCAGCAGCTCGGGCGCATCGGGATCCGTTGAAGCTTTCTTT.

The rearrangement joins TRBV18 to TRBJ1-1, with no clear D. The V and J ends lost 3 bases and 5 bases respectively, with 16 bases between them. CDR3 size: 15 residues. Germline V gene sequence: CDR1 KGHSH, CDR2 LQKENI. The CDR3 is CASSPDDGGWTEAFF. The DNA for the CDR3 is TGTGCCAGCTCACCCGACGACGGCGGGTGGACTGAAGCTTTCTTT.

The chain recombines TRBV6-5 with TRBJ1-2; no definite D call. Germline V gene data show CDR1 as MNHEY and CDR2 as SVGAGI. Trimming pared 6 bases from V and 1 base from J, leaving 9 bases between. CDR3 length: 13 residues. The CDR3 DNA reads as TGTGCCAGCAGCCAACACAATAACTATGGCTACACCTTC. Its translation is CASSQHNNYGYTF.

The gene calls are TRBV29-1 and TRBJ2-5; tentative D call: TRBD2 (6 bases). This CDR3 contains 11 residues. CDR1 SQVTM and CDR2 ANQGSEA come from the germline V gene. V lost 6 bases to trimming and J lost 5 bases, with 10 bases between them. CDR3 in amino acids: CSVAEGETQYF. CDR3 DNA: TGCAGCGTCGCGGAGGGGGAGACCCAGTACTTC.

The CDR3 loop is CSVGVPAAGYEQYF. In nucleotides, the CDR3 is TGCAGCGTTGGGGTGCCAGCCGCGGGGTACGAGCAGTACTTC. The chain employs TRBV29-1 and TRBJ2-7; possibly TRBD2 for D (6 bases). The CDR3 totals 14 residues. Trimming took off 4 bases at V and 4 bases at J, with 17 bases between the two ends. Germline assignment: CDR1 SQVTM and CDR2 ANQGSEA.

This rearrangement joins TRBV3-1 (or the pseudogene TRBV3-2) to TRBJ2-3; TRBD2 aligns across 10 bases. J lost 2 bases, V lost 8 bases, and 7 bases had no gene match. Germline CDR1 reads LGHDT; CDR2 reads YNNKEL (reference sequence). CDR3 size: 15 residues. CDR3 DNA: TGTGCCAGCGGACCTAGCGGGGGCCTCACAGATACGCAGTATTTT. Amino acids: CASGPSGGLTDTQYF.

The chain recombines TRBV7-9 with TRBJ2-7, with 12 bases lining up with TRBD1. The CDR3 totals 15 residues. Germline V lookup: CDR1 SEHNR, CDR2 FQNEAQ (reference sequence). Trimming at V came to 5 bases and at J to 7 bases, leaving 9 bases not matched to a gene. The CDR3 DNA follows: TGTGCCAGCAGCCCATTGGGACAGGGGGCGCGTGAGCAGTACTTC. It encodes CASSPLGQGAREQYF.

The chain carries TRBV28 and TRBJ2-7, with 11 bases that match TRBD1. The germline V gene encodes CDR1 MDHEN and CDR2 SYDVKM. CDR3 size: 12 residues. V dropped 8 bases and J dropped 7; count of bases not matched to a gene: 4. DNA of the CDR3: TGTGCCAGCGGGACAGGGGGTCGGGAGCAGTACTTC. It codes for CASGTGGREQYF.

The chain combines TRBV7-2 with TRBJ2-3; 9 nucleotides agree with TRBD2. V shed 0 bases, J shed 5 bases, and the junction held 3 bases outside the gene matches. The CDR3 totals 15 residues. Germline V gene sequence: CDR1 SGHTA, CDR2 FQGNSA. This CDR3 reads CASSLAVAGVDTQYF. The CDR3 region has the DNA TGTGCCAGCAGCTTAGCGGTAGCGGGGGTAGATACGCAGTATTTT.

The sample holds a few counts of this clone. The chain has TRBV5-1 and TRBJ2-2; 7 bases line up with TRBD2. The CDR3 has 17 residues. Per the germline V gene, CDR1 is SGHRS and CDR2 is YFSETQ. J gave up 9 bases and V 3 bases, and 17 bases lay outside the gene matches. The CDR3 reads CASSSKGYTSAERELFF. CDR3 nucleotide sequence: TGCGCCAGCAGCTCAAAGGGGTATACTAGCGCAGAAAGGGAGCTGTTTTTT.

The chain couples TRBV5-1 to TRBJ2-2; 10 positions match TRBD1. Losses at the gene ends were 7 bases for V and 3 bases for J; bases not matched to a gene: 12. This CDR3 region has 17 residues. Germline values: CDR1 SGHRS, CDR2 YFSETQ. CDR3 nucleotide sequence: TGCGCCAGCCGCACTCGGGGACAGGGGCCCTACACCGGGGAGCTGTTTTTT. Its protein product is CASRTRGQGPYTGELFF.

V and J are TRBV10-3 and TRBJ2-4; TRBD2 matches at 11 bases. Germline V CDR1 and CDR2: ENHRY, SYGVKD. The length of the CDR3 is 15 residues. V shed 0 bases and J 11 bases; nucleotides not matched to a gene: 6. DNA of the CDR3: TGTGCCATCAGTGAGTCGAATAGCGGGGGGGCCGTTCAGTACTTC. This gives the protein CAISESNSGGAVQYF.

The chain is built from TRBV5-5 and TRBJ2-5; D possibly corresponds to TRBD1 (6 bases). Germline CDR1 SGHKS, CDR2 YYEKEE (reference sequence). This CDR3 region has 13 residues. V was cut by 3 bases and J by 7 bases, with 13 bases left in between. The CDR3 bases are TGTGCCAGCAGCTCGGCCCTACAGGGGACCCAGTACTTC. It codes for CASSSALQGTQYF.

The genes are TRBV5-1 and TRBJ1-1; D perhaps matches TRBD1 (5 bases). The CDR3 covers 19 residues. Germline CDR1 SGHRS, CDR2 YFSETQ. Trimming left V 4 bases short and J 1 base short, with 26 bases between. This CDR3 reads CASSPILVAGGRGNTEAFF. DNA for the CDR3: TGCGCCAGCAGCCCTATCCTTGTCGCCGGGGGAAGAGGGAACACTGAAGCTTTCTTT.

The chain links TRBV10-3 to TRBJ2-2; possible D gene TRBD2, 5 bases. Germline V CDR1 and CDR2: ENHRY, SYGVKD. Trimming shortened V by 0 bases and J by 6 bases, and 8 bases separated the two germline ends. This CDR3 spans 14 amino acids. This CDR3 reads CAISESTGSGELFF. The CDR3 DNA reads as TGTGCCATCAGTGAGTCAACGGGGTCCGGGGAGCTGTTTTTT.

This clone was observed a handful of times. The CDR3 region has the DNA TGTGCCAGCAGCTCGAGGGTTTCACCCCTCCACTTT. Translated: CASSSRVSPLHF. This chain joins TRBV13 and TRBJ1-6; unclear D gene. The germline CDR1 and CDR2 sequences are PRHDT and FYEKMQ (reference sequence). V lost 4 bases, J lost 9 bases, and 7 bases lay in between. The CDR3 is made up of 12 amino acids. Using reference TRBV13 and TRBJ1-6 for the parts outside the CDR3, the full variable domain is AAGVIQSPRHLIKEKRETATLKCYPIPRHDTVYWYQQGPGQDPQFLISFYEKMQSDKGSIPDRFSAQQFSDYHSELNMSSLELGDSALYFCASSSRVSPLHFGNGTRLTVT.